The TCR beta chain under discussion was sequenced for a study of T cells expressing NK-cell markers (dated by TCRdb to the early 2020s). Study-level background: Three sorted T-cell subsets (CD3+CD56+NKG2C+, CD3+CD56+NKG2C- and CD3+CD56-NKG2C+) from about 8 donors had their TCR beta-chain repertoires profiled. Of the eight sequenced donors, seven were found to be HCMV-seropositive and one was found to be HCMV-seronegative. The eight sequenced donors were randomly selected healthy volunteers, three men and five women. Sequencing of the libraries produced 2 x 150 bp reads on Illumina HiSeq 2000/2500, MiSeq or NextSeq.

HCMV serostatus was determined by detecting HCMV-specific IgG in serum with a commercial ELISA kit. Ficoll density gradient centrifugation was used to isolate peripheral blood mononuclear cells from blood. These reads were obtained on an Illumina HiSeq 2000. TCR beta cDNA libraries were made by 5'RACE template switching that added a universal primer site and unique molecular identifiers. Priming for cDNA synthesis came from the TCR beta constant segment, and two successive PCR amplification steps followed. The original pipeline was this. Reads were demultiplexed and grouped by UMI with MIGEC, and clonotypes were assembled and quantified with MiTCR. To exclude erroneous sequences, any TCR cDNA sequence not supported by at least two reads was discarded. The tcR package was used for downstream repertoire analysis, and clonotypes were matched across fractions by CDR3 nucleotide sequence plus V segment. VDJmatch was used to annotate antigen specificity against VDJdb, with one amino acid substitution in CDR3 permitted. After TCRdb reprocessed the reads, each CDR3 protein sequence was kept as one row, without DNA. The V and J calls and clone size come from TCRdb's table, not from the authors' own analysis. The data table for this sample lists more than 400,000 distinct CDR3 sequences. Of the sample, about 7.1% is held by the ten largest clones.

About this clonotype itself: The target of this receptor is not known.

Via the germline V gene, CDR1 is SGHTA and CDR2 FQGNSA. The cysteine opens and the phenylalanine closes a CDR3 of 16 amino acids. DNA was not recorded. Broad study findings and their caveats: In six donors, the dominant CD3+CD56+NKG2C+ clonotypes were among the top 10 CD8+ clonotypes and accounted for roughly 1.0-7.5% of CD8+ T cells. It remained unclear whether the expanded NKG2C-expressing T cell clones were specific for HCMV antigens. Those dominant clonotypes were again the most abundant among CD3+CD56-NKG2C+ cells in several donors, at about 25-65%.

The clonotype was recovered from a woman aged 18-69 years in good health. What was sequenced was blood T cells: a sorted CD56 or NKG2C T cell subset, CD4+ or CD8+ T cells, or bulk PBMC T cells (not recorded which). This receptor chain uses TRBV7-2 and TRBJ2-1; TCRdb proposes TRBD1, but this gene call is untestable without DNA. CDR3 sequence: CASSGAVGTLKGEQFF.